The entry that follows covers one TCR beta chain sequence. This sample was taken from a study of blood T cell repertoires in COVID-19. Germline-derived CDR1 and CDR2 are SNHLY and FYNNEI. The junction had 3 bases not matched to a gene; V was cut back by 6 bases and J by 4 bases. CDR3 size: 13 residues. Clones were read by immunoSEQ multiplex PCR, and TCRdb kept only the in-frame ones, dropping some. Of about 140,000 clones listed, 60% to 85% are singletons. The genes are TRBV2 and TRBJ2-7; TRBD1 agrees at 10 bases. The sequence was collected from a woman older than 75 with active or convalescent COVID-19. Material: peripheral blood. CDR3 residues: CASSRQGAYEQYF. The CDR3 DNA reads TGTGCCAGCAGCCGACAGGGGGCTTACGAGCAGTACTTC.